This T cell receptor (beta chain) came from a study of T cell repertoires in cytomegalovirus infection. The wider study: CMV epitopes used comprised recently identified HLA-C-restricted ones and well-studied HLA-B-restricted ones. Public TCR beta signatures marked donors with CMV infection and the matching HLA.

MiXCR, run by TCRdb on the reads, gives a single entry per CDR3 protein. Among under 450,000 distinct CDR3 sequences listed, about 35% were seen once. As regards this clonotype: The target antigen is unknown.

Findings and limits, study-wide: Ex vivo, HLA-C-restricted CMV-specific TCR beta clonotypes prevailed over the rest of the response.

The specimen was cultured PBMCs, collected from culture after CMV antigen stimulation. The TCR was taken from a human donor in good health (CMV status not recorded). Some clones in this sample may be carry-over from other donors' samples.

CDR3 loop: CASSVPTLGQSRSNTDTQYF. The CDR3 nucleotides read TGTGCCAGCAGCGTCCCGACCCTGGGACAGAGCCGGTCGAACACAGATACGCAGTATTTT. The chain employs TRBV9 and TRBJ2-3, with 7 bases lining up with TRBD1. This CDR3 has 20 residues. The germline gives CDR1 SGDLS, CDR2 YYNGEE. The J segment lost 2 bases and the V segment lost 2 bases, leaving 20 bases of the junction unmatched.